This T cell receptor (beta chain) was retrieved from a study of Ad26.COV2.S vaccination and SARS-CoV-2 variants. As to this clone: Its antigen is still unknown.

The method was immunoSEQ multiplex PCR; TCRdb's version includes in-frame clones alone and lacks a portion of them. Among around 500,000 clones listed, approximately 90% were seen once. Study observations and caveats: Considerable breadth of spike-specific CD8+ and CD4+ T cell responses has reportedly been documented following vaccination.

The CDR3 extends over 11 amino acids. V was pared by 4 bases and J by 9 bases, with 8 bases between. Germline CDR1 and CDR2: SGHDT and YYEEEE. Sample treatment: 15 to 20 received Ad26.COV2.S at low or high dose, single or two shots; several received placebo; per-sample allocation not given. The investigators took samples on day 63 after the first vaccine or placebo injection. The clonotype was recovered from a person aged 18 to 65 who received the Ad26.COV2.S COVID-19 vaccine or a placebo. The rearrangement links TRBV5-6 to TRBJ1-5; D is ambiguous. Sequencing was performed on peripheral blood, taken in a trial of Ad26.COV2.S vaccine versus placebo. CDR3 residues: CASSRRGPQHF. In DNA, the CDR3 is TGTGCCAGCAGCCGGCGTGGGCCCCAGCATTTT.